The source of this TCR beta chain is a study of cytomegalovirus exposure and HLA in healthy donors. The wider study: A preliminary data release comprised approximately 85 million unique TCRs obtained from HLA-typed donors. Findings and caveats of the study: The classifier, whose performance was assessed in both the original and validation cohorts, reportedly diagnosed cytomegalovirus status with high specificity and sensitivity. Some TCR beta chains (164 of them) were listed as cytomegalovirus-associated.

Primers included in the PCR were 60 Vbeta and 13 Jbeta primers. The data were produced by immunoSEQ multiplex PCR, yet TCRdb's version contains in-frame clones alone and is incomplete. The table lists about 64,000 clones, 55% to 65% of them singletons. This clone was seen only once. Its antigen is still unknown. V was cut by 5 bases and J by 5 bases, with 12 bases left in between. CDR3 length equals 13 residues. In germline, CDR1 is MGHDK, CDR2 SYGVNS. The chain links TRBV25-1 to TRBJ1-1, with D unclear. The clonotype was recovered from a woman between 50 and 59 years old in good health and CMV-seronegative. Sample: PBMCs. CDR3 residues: CASSQSGLTEAFF. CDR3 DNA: TGTGCCAGCAGTCAGTCAGGTCTGACTGAAGCTTTCTTT.